The 11 T cell receptor beta chains listed next were all sequenced from one sample in a study of blood T cells in healthy people across ages. The authors ran a second PCR of about 6 to 11 cycles using a sample-barcoded 5' primer and a J-beta primer mix. TCRdb called the 5' RACE reads again in MiXCR, with one record for every CDR3 protein. The sample has fewer than 1.5 million distinct CDR3 sequences, roughly 40% seen once. The sequencing input was blood. Source of these receptors: a woman under 30 in good health.

The chain is built from TRBV12-3 or TRBV12-4 and TRBJ2-1; 8 bases line up with TRBD2. The DNA end lines up better with TRBJ2-7; the J call may be wrong. CDR3 length: 18 residues. CDR3 in amino acids: CASSLEVWAGGPYNEQYF. CDR3 nucleotides: TGTGCCAGCAGTTTAGAAGTTTGGGCGGGGGGTCCGTACAATGAGCAGTACTTC.

The chain combines TRBV11-2 with TRBJ2-1; 12 bases are shared with TRBD2. CDR1 SGHAT and CDR2 FQNNGV come from the germline V gene. The length of the CDR3 is 18 residues. Unmatched junction bases numbered 9, after V lost 3 bases and J lost 3 bases. CDR3 in DNA: TGTGCCAGCAGCTTCCTAGCGGGAGGGCAAACATTCTACAATGAGCAGTTCTTC. Translation gives CASSFLAGGQTFYNEQFF.

This clonotype has just a few counts. The chain links TRBV20-1 to TRBJ2-5; D possibly corresponds to TRBD1 (6 bases). The CDR3 consists of 14 residues. V shed 5 bases and J shed 4 bases, with 17 bases lying between them. The germline V gene has CDR1 DFQATT and CDR2 SNEGSKA (reference sequence). The CDR3 loop is CSALRGAGVETQYF. The CDR3 DNA sequence: TGCAGTGCTCTACGTGGGGCAGGGGTAGAGACCCAGTACTTC.

This sequence joins TRBV5-1 and TRBJ2-5; TRBD2 matches 9 bases. J was trimmed by 2 bases and V by 1 base; bases with no gene match: 9. Germline V lookup: CDR1 SGHRS, CDR2 YFSETQ. The CDR3 covers 17 residues. CDR3 DNA sequence: TGCGCCAGCAGCTTGTCCTATAGCGGGGGACCACAAGAGACCCAGTACTTC. Protein product: CASSLSYSGGPQETQYF.

The chain links TRBV20-1 to TRBJ2-6; D is undetermined. Trimming cost V 4 bases and J 0 bases, with 13 bases left between them. The CDR3 spans 16 residues. Germline CDR1 and CDR2: DFQATT and SNEGSKA (reference sequence). In DNA form, the CDR3 reads TGCAGTGCTAACGGACGGATTAACTCTGGGGCCAACGTCCTGACTTTC. Encoded protein: CSANGRINSGANVLTF.

The rearrangement joins TRBV20-1 to TRBJ2-2; TRBD2 aligns across 14 bases. Trimming at V came to 6 bases and at J to 7 bases, leaving 7 bases not matched to a gene. This CDR3 spans 15 amino acids. From germline, CDR1 is DFQATT and CDR2 SNEGSKA (reference sequence). CDR3 residues: CSAAGLAGEDGELFF. In DNA, the CDR3 is TGCAGTGCCGCGGGACTAGCGGGAGAGGACGGGGAGCTGTTTTTT.

As regards this clonotype: A read error may explain this, as a much larger clone is one base away. This sequence joins TRBV27 and TRBJ2-5; 9 nucleotides line up with TRBD1. This CDR3 region has 15 residues. Germline CDR1 reads MNHEY; CDR2 reads SMNVEV (reference sequence). CDR3 nucleotide sequence: TGTGTCAGCAGTTTCCCTAGGGGACAGGGTCATCCGCAGTACTTC. Its translation: CVSSFPRGQGHPQYF.

V and J are TRBV7-8 and TRBJ2-7; D is possibly TRBD1 (5 bases). The V end was cut by 3 bases, the J end by 0 bases, with 12 bases between. The length of the CDR3 is 15 residues. Germline CDR1 is SGHVS and CDR2 is FQNEAQ. Here the CDR3 DNA reads TGTGCCAGCAGCTTTGACAGAAAGGGCTCCTACGAGCAGTACTTC. Protein sequence: CASSFDRKGSYEQYF.

CDR3 sequence reads: CASSPLREGLQTQYF. The CDR3 coding sequence is TGTGCCAGCTCACCATTGCGGGAGGGCCTCCAGACCCAGTACTTC. The rearrangement links TRBV18 to TRBJ2-5, with TRBD2 matching over 9 bases. Germline CDR1 and CDR2: KGHSH and LQKENI. V gave up 2 bases and J gave up 6 bases; unmatched junction bases: 7. The CDR3 runs to 15 residues.

V and J are TRBV4-1 and TRBJ2-1; 12 bases fit TRBD2. Trimming at V came to 3 bases and at J to 3 bases, leaving 9 bases not matched to a gene. The germline gives CDR1 MGHRA, CDR2 YSYEKL. The CDR3 is made up of 18 amino acids. The CDR3 protein is CASSQGTSGYPIYNEQFF. In DNA form, the CDR3 reads TGCGCCAGCAGCCAGGGGACTAGCGGGTACCCTATCTACAATGAGCAGTTCTTC.

This clonotype was recorded once. CDR3 coding DNA: TGTGCCAGCAGCCTAGGGACTTTAGACTATGAGCAGTTCTTC. This sequence encodes CASSLGTLDYEQFF. The gene calls are TRBV7-3 and TRBJ2-1; tentatively, D is TRBD2 (6 bases). Trimming shortened V by 5 bases and J by 8 bases, and 16 bases separated the two germline ends. The CDR3 totals 14 residues. Germline V gene lookup returns CDR1 SGHTA and CDR2 FQGTGA.